This entry is about one TCR beta chain. Other nucleotide sequences from this sample produce the same CDR3. TCRdb's copy holds only in-frame clones and misses some; the assay was immunoSEQ multiplex PCR. The sample carries more than 250,000 clones, about nine tenths recorded once. The data were obtained in a study of blood T cell repertoires in COVID-19. The CDR3 totals 13 residues. Trimming shortened V by 2 bases and J by 1 base, and 6 bases separated the two germline ends. CDR1 and CDR2 (germline): SGHRS, YFSETQ. It was during active infection that Seattle patients were enrolled and then longitudinally followed.

The sequencing sample was made of peripheral blood. The chain uses TRBV5-1 and TRBJ1-1; D gene unclear. The TCR was taken from a woman aged 45-65 years with COVID-19, enrolled during active disease. The CDR3 DNA reads TGCGCCAGCAGCTTCTCACAGAACACTGAAGCTTTCTTT. Encoded protein: CASSFSQNTEAFF.